Described below is a single TCR beta chain sequence and its context. Its antigen remains unknown. CD45RA-negative memory and CD45RA+ naive subsets were split from the CD4+ cells. This entry belongs to a study of shared clonotypes between healthy human individuals. V gave up 0 bases and J gave up 2 bases; unmatched junction bases: 5. CDR3 length equals 16 residues. Germline lookup yields CDR1 SGHRS and CDR2 YFSETQ. Findings and limits, study-wide: Only blood underwent sampling, and tissue repertoires likely differ. The expectation was that sequencing depth would affect clonotype sharing among donors.

Using immunoSEQ multiplex PCR, the repertoire was profiled, and TCRdb retains in-frame clones only, with some absent. Counted here are about 2 million clones, about 95% occurring once; the ten biggest clones make up more than 0.1%. The source is a man aged 18-30 years in good health. The rearrangement links TRBV5-1 to TRBJ2-5; 9 bases align to TRBD2. Input material: naive CD4+ T cells sorted from blood. Subset: CD45RA+ positively selected. This chain's CDR3 is CASSLVVLAGQETQYF. CDR3 nucleotides: TGCGCCAGCAGCTTGGTTGTGCTAGCGGGGCAAGAGACCCAGTACTTC.